These 19 T cell receptor beta chains came from one sample sequenced in a study of shared clonotypes between healthy human individuals. Cells designated naive CD8 were CD45RO-negative and were positively selected for CCR7, with terminally differentiated effector memory CD45RA+ cells excluded. Sequencing used immunoSEQ multiplex PCR; TCRdb keeps in-frame clones, though not all of them. Of about 2 million clones in the sample, 85% to 95% were seen once. Sequenced input: naive CD8+ T cells sorted from blood. These receptors were obtained from a man younger than 35 in good health.

The chain has TRBV2 and TRBJ2-3; tentatively, D is TRBD2 (6 bases). CDR1 and CDR2 (germline): SNHLY, FYNNEI. V was cut by 1 base and J by 0 bases, with 11 bases left in between. The CDR3 is 16 residues long. This CDR3 reads CASSEGDGTSTDTQYF. CDR3 sequence (DNA): TGTGCCAGCAGTGAAGGGGACGGGACTAGCACAGATACGCAGTATTTT.

Comments on this clone: Other DNA sequences within the sample encode an identical CDR3. The chain carries TRBV5-6 and TRBJ2-7; no clear D gene. CDR1 and CDR2 from the germline V gene are SGHDT and YYEEEE. The V end was cut by 0 bases, the J end by 3 bases, with 4 bases between. The CDR3 runs 12 residues. The CDR3, as DNA: TGTGCCAGCAGCTTGGGGCACTACGAGCAGTACTTC. Its translation: CASSLGHYEQYF.

Notes on this clone: Other DNA sequences in the sample encode the same CDR3. The V call is TRBV4-1, the J call TRBJ2-7; D is unresolved. With 0 bases removed from V and 5 bases from J, the gap between germline ends came to 11 bases. CDR3 length equals 14 residues. CDR1 MGHRA and CDR2 YSYEKL come from the germline V gene. CDR3 loop: CASSQDSPRDEQYF. The CDR3 bases are TGCGCCAGCAGCCAAGACTCCCCCCGGGACGAGCAGTACTTC.

The rearrangement joins TRBV6-5 to TRBJ1-1; a weak D match, TRBD1 (5 bases). Trimming removed 7 bases from V and 3 bases from J, with 15 bases in between. The CDR3 length is 14 residues. In germline, CDR1 is MNHEY, CDR2 SVGAGI. The CDR3 DNA reads TGTGCCAGCATCAACCTCGACAGAGACACTGAAGCTTTCTTT. Translated, it gives CASINLDRDTEAFF.

This chain uses TRBV7-3 with TRBJ2-5, with TRBD2 as a possible D gene (6 bases). V was trimmed by 5 bases and J by 4 bases, leaving 14 bases between them. Germline values: CDR1 SGHTA, CDR2 FQGTGA. The CDR3 runs 14 residues. The CDR3 DNA reads TGTGCCAGCAGCCCTGTGGGGGGACGAGAGACCCAGTACTTC. Translating gives CASSPVGGRETQYF.

The rearrangement uses TRBV19 and TRBJ1-1; D unresolved. CDR1 is LNHDA, CDR2 SQIVND, per germline (reference sequence). This CDR3 is 15 amino acids long. Trimming took 6 bases from V and 4 from J, leaving 18 bases between them. Here the CDR3 reads CASSPMTIYGTEAFF. The CDR3 DNA is TGTGCCAGTAGCCCCATGACAATCTATGGCACTGAAGCTTTCTTT.

V gene TRBV5-1 combines with J gene TRBJ2-1, with TRBD2 matching over 10 bases. The CDR3 totals 15 residues. Germline CDR1 SGHRS, CDR2 YFSETQ. Germline trimming cut 5 bases from V and 8 bases from J; bases unmatched to any gene: 10. The CDR3 spells CASRISGGTSDEQFF. In DNA, the CDR3 is TGCGCCAGCAGGATTAGCGGGGGGACTAGCGATGAGCAGTTCTTC. Full variable domain (remainder filled in from reference TRBV5-1 and TRBJ2-1): KAGVTQTPRYLIKTRGQQVTLSCSPISGHRSVSWYQQTPGQGLQFLFEYFSETQRNKGNFPGRFSGRQFSNSRSEMNVSTLELGDSALYLCASRISGGTSDEQFFGPGTRLTVL.

V and J are TRBV28 and TRBJ1-2; no definite D call. V was trimmed by 6 bases and J by 5 bases, leaving 10 bases between them. Germline CDR1 MDHEN, CDR2 SYDVKM. This CDR3 comprises 12 residues. For the CDR3, the DNA is TGTGCCAGCAGATCCGAGGGTTATGGCTACACCTTC. It specifies CASRSEGYGYTF.

The J gene is TRBJ2-4, the V gene TRBV30, with D possibly TRBD1 on 5 matching bases. The germline CDR1 and CDR2 sequences are GTSNPN and SVGIG (reference sequence). CDR3 size: 13 residues. The V end lost 0 bases, the J end lost 8 bases, and 11 bases lay between the germline ends. CDR3 in amino acids: CAWSVNGADIQYF. DNA of the CDR3: TGTGCCTGGAGTGTTAATGGGGCTGACATTCAGTACTTC.

This clone occurred many times. The V call is TRBV5-5, the J call TRBJ2-5; the D gene could be TRBD1 or TRBD2 (5 bases each). Germline CDR1 reads SGHKS; CDR2 reads YYEKEE (reference sequence). The ends were cut back, 0 bases at V and 4 bases at J, with 16 bases in the middle. The CDR3 covers 16 residues. CDR3 nucleotides: TGTGCCAGCAGCTTGGTAGCCACTAGTCAGGGAGAGACCCAGTACTTC. As protein: CASSLVATSQGETQYF.

The rearrangement links TRBV29-1 to TRBJ2-4; maybe TRBD1 (5 bases). Germline CDR1 reads SQVTM; CDR2 reads ANQGSEA. Deletions cut 5 bases from V and 5 bases from J, with 13 bases between. There are 13 residues in the CDR3. CDR3 sequence (DNA): TGCAGCGTTATCAAAGGGGAAGAAAACATTCAGTACTTC. As protein: CSVIKGEENIQYF.

The rearrangement uses TRBV5-1 and TRBJ2-1, with 8 bases identical to TRBD1. Germline values: CDR1 SGHRS, CDR2 YFSETQ. V trimming: 4 bases; J trimming: 5 bases; junction bases outside the gene matches: 8. The length of the CDR3 is 15 residues. CDR3 sequence (DNA): TGCGCCAGCAGCCTCAACAGGGGGTCGAACAATGAGCAGTTCTTC. Translation gives CASSLNRGSNNEQFF.

The rearrangement joins TRBV21-1 to TRBJ1-2. TRBV21-1 is a known pseudogene. This CDR3 has 14 amino acids. In DNA, the CDR3 is TGTGCCAGCAGCAAAGGGAGCGCACTCTATGGCTACACCTTC. It codes for CASSKGSALYGYTF.

V usage is TRBV4-1 and J usage is TRBJ2-7; 10 bases are shared with TRBD2. The V segment lost 6 bases and the J segment 6 bases; nucleotides outside the gene matches: 8. Germline V lookup: CDR1 MGHRA, CDR2 YSYEKL. The CDR3 has 14 residues. In DNA form, the CDR3 reads TGCGCCAGCAGAAGCCTAGCGGGAGAATTCGAGCAGTACTTC. Amino acids: CASRSLAGEFEQYF.

This chain joins TRBV29-1 and TRBJ2-1; 7 nucleotides match TRBD2. V was clipped by 1 base and J by 9 bases; unmatched bases: 0. CDR1 is SQVTM and CDR2 is ANQGSEA in the germline V gene. This CDR3 is 11 amino acids long. CDR3 amino acids: CSVEGGSEQFF. The CDR3, as DNA: TGCAGCGTTGAAGGCGGGAGTGAGCAGTTCTTC.

This sequence joins TRBV30 and TRBJ2-3; 7 bases are shared with TRBD2. V trimming: 5 bases; J trimming: 2 bases; junction bases outside the gene matches: 4. The CDR3 runs to 13 residues. Germline-derived CDR1 and CDR2 are GTSNPN and SVGIG (reference sequence). The CDR3 nucleotides read TGTGCCTGGGGCGGGGGTGCCACAGATACGCAGTATTTT. Amino acids: CAWGGGATDTQYF.

The chain couples TRBV5-1 to TRBJ1-1; D call uncertain. Germline CDR1 SGHRS, CDR2 YFSETQ. Trimming pared 0 bases from V and 7 bases from J, leaving 7 bases between. This CDR3 is 12 amino acids long. CDR3 residues: CASSLATGEAFF. The CDR3 DNA reads TGCGCCAGCAGCTTGGCTACGGGTGAAGCTTTCTTT.

The rearrangement uses TRBV2 and TRBJ2-7; 9 bases match TRBD1. This CDR3 spans 16 amino acids. The V and J ends lost 10 bases and 0 bases, in that order; junction bases with no gene match: 13. The germline gives CDR1 SNHLY, CDR2 FYNNEI. The CDR3 loop reads CATGTFGDRASYEQYF. The CDR3 DNA reads as TGTGCCACAGGTACTTTCGGGGACAGGGCCTCCTACGAGCAGTACTTC.

This clone occurred once. CDR3 DNA: TGTGCCACTTCATGGGCAGGGGGTCAGCCCCAGCATTTT. Encoded protein: CATSWAGGQPQHF. V usage is TRBV5-6 and J usage is TRBJ1-5; 7 nucleotides match TRBD1. J gave up 6 bases and V 9 bases, and 9 bases lay outside the gene matches. Germline V gene data show CDR1 as SGHDT and CDR2 as YYEEEE. There are 13 residues in the CDR3.